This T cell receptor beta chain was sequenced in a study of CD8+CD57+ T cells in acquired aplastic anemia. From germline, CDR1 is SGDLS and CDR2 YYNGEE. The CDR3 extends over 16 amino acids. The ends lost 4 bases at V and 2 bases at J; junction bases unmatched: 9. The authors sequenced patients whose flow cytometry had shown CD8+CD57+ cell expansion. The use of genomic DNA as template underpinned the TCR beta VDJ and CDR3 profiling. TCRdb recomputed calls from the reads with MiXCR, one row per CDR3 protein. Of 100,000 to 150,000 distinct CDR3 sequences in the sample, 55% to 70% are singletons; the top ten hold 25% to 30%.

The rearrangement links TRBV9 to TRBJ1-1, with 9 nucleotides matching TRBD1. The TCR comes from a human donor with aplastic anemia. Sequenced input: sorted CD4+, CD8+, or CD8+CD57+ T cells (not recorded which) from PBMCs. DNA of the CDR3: TGTGCCAGCAGCCCTCGGACAGGGGACCCTAACACTGAAGCTTTCTTT. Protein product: CASSPRTGDPNTEAFF. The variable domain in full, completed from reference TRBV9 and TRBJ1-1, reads DSGVTQTPKHLITATGQRVTLRCSPRSGDLSVYWYQQSLDQGLQFLIQYYNGEERAKGNILERFSAQQFPDLHSELNLSSLELGDSALYFCASSPRTGDPNTEAFFGQGTRLTVV.